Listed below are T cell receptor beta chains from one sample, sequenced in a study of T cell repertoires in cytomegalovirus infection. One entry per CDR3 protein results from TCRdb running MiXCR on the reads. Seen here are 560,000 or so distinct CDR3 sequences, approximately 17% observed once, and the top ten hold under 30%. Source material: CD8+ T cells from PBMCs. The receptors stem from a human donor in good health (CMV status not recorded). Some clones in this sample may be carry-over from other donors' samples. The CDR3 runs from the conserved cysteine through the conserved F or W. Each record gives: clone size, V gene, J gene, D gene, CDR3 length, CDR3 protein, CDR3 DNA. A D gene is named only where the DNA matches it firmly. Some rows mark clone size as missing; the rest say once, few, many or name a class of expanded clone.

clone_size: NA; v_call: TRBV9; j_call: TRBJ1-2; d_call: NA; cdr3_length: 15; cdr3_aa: CASSVDNAGQRGYTF; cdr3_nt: TGTGCCAGCAGCGTAGATAATGCAGGGCAGCGTGGCTACACCTTC
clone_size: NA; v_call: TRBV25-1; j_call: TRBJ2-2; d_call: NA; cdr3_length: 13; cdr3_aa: CASSVGSGGELFF; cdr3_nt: TGTGCCAGCAGTGTAGGGTCTGGCGGGGAGCTGTTTTTT
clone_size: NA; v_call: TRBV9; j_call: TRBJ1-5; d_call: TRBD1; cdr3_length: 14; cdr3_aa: CASSRDRAGQPQHF; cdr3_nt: TGTGCCAGCAGCCGAGACAGGGCCGGACAGCCCCAGCATTTT
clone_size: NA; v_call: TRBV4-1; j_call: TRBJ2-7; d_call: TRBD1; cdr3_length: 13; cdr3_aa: CASSPLTGTVEYF; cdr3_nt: TGCGCCAGCAGCCCCTTGACAGGGACGGTGGAGTACTTC
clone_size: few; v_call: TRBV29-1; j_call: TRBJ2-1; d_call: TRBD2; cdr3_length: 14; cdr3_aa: CSGGREGSYNEQFF; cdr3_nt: TGCAGCGGAGGGCGGGAGGGGTCCTACAATGAGCAGTTCTTC
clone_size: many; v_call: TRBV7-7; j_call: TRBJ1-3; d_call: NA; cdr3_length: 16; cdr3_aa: CASSLGQSGSGNTIYF; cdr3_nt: TGTGCTAGCAGCTTAGGACAGTCCGGCTCTGGAAACACCATATATTTT
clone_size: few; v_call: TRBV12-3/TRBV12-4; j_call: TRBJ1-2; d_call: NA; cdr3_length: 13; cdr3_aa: CASSFGKNHGYTF; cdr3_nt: TGTGCCAGCAGTTTCGGGAAAAACCATGGCTACACCTTC
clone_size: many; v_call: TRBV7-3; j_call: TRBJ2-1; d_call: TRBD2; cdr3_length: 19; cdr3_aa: CASSLSGRVKLSSYNEQFF; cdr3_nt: TGTGCCAGCAGCTTAAGCGGGAGGGTGAAATTAAGCTCCTACAATGAGCAGTTCTTC
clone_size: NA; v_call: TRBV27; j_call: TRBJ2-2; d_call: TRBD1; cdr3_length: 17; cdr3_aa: CASSPSDGDSGTGELFF; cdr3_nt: TGTGCCAGCAGTCCCTCCGACGGGGACAGCGGCACCGGGGAGCTGTTTTTT
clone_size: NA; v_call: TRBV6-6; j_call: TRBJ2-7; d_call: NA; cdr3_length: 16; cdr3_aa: CASSLRSAGKVDEQYF; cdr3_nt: TGTGCCAGCAGTCTCAGGAGTGCAGGCAAGGTGGACGAGCAGTACTTC
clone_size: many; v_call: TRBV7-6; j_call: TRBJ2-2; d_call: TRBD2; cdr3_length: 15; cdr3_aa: CASSPLAANTGELFF; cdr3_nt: TGTGCCAGCAGCCCCCTAGCGGCGAACACCGGGGAGCTGTTTTTT
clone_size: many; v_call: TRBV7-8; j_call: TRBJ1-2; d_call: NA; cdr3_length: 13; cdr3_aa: CASSAPQASGYTF; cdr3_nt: TGTGCCAGCAGCGCGCCACAGGCGTCGGGCTACACCTTC
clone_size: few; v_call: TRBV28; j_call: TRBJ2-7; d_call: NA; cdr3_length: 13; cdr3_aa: CASSRRQTYEQYF; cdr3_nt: TGTGCCAGCAGCCGCCGACAGACCTACGAGCAGTACTTC
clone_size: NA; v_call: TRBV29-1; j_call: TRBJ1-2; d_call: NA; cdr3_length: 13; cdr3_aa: CSVEGGHNYGYTF; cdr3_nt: TGCAGCGTTGAAGGCGGCCATAACTATGGCTACACCTTC
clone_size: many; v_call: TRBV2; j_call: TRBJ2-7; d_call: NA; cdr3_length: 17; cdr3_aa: CASSSLRRGITRYEQYF; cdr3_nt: TGTGCCAGCAGTTCCCTGAGGAGGGGAATTACCCGATACGAGCAGTACTTC
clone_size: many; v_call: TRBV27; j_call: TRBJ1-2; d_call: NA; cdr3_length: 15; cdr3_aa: CASSSPGQLARGYTF; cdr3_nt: TGTGCCAGCAGTTCTCCCGGACAGCTAGCAAGGGGCTACACCTTC
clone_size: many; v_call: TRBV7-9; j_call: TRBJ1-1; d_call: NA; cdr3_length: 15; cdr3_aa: CASSWGEGIFTEAFF; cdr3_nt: TGTGCCAGCAGCTGGGGGGAGGGGATCTTCACTGAAGCTTTCTTT
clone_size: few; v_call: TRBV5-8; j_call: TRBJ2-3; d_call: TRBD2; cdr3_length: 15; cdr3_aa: CASSLRASGADTQYF; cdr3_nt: TGTGCCAGCAGCTTGAGGGCTAGCGGCGCGGATACGCAGTATTTT
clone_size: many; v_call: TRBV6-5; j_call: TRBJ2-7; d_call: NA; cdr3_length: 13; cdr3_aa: CASSYSGTLEQYF; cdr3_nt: TGTGCCAGCAGTTACTCGGGTACCCTCGAGCAGTACTTC
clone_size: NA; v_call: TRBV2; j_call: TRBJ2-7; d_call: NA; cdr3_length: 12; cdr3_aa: CASTSGLDEQYF; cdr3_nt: TGTGCCAGCACATCAGGGCTTGACGAGCAGTACTTC
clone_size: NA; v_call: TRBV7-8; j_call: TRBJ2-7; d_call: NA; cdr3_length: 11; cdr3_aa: CASSIDREQYF; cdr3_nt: TGTGCCAGCAGCATAGACAGGGAGCAGTACTTC
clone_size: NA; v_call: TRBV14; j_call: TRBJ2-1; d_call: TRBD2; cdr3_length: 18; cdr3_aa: CASSQERERGSSYNEQFF; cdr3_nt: TGTGCCAGCAGCCAAGAGAGGGAGCGGGGCAGCTCCTACAATGAGCAGTTCTTC
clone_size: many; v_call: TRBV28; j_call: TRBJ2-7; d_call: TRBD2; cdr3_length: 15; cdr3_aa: CASSMGTSGRVEQYF; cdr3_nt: TGTGCCAGCAGTATGGGGACTAGCGGGAGAGTCGAGCAGTACTTC
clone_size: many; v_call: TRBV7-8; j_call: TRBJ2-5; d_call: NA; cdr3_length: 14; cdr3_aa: CASTLTQRKETQYF; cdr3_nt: TGTGCCAGCACCCTAACACAGCGAAAAGAGACCCAGTACTTC
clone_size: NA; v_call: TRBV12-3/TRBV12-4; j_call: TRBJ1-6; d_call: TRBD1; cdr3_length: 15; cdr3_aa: CASRRGTGLNSPLHF; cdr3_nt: TGTGCCAGCAGGCGGGGGACAGGCCTTAATTCACCCCTCCACTTT
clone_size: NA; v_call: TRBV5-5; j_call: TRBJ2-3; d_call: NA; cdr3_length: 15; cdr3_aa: CASSFGSSSTDTQYF; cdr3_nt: TGTGCCAGCAGCTTCGGATCATCTAGCACAGATACGCAGTATTTT
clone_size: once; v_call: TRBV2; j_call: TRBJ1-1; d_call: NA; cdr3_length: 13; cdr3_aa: CASSEFWNTEAFF; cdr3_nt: TGTGCCAGCAGTGAGTTTTGGAACACTGAAGCTTTCTTT
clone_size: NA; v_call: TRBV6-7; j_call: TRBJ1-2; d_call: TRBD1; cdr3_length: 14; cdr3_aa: CASSPDRGLCGYTF; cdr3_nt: TGTGCCAGCAGCCCCGACAGGGGCCTATGTGGCTACACCTTC
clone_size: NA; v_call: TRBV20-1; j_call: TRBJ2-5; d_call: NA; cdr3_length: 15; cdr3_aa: CSAREVGGLQETQYF; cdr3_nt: TGCAGTGCTAGAGAGGTGGGGGGCCTTCAAGAGACCCAGTACTTC
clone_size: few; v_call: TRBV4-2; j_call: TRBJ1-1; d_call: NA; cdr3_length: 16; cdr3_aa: CASSQDYGGQDTEAFF; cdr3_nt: TGTGCCAGCAGCCAAGATTACGGGGGGCAAGACACTGAAGCTTTCTTT
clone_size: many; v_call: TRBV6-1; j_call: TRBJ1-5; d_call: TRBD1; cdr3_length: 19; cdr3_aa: CASSGQWDRKGYSNQPQHF; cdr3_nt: TGTGCCAGCAGTGGGCAATGGGACAGAAAAGGGTATAGCAATCAGCCCCAGCATTTT
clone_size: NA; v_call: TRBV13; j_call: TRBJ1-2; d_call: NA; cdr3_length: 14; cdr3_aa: CASSLKGHYYGYTF; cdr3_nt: TGTGCCAGCAGCTTAAAGGGACACTACTATGGCTACACCTTC
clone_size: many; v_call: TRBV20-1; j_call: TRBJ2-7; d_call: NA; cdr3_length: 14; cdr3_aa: CSAHLGQRSYEQYF; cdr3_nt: TGCAGTGCTCATCTCGGACAGAGGAGCTACGAGCAGTACTTC
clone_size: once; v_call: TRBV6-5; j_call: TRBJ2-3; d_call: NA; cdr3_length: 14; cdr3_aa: CASSTQQGGDTQYF; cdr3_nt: TGTGCCAGCAGCACCCAACAGGGAGGGGATACGCAGTATTTT
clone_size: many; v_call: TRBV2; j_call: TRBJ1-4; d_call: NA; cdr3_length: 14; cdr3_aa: CASSAESAGEKLFF; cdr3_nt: TGTGCCAGCAGCGCGGAGTCTGCGGGTGAAAAACTGTTTTTT
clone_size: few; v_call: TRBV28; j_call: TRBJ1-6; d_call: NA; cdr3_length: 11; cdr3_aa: CASSGGGVVHF; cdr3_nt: TGTGCCAGCAGTGGCGGAGGAGTAGTCCACTTT
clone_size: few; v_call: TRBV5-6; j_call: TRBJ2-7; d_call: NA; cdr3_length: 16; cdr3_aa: CASSFFILGGSYEQYF; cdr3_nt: TGTGCCAGCAGCTTCTTCATCTTAGGGGGGTCTTACGAGCAGTACTTC
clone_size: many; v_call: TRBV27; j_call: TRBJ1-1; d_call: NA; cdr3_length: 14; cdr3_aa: CASSFKQKNTEAFF; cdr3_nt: TGTGCCAGCAGTTTTAAACAGAAGAACACTGAAGCTTTCTTT
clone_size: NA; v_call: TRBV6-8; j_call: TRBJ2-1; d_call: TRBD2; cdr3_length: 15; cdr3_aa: CVVGPSGGQPDVQFF; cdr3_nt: TGTGTCGTTGGGCCTAGCGGGGGGCAGCCAGATGTGCAGTTCTTC